This section outlines one T cell receptor beta chain sequence together with its context. When the RNA was reverse transcribed, random hexamers were used with an input of 0.5 to 1 ug. One entry per CDR3 protein, called by TCRdb with MiXCR from the immunoSEQ multiplex PCR reads. Of about 190,000 distinct CDR3 sequences in the sample, nearly 97% are singletons; the top ten hold around 0.092%. V was pared by 5 bases and J by 3 bases, with 6 bases of the junction left unmatched. Germline V lookup: CDR1 DFQATT, CDR2 SNEGSKA (reference sequence). This CDR3 has 13 residues. Sequencing of TCR beta was carried out in blood CD8+ and CD4+ T cells. Negative isolation yielded the CD8+ and CD4+ T cells, while FACS enriched the TEMRA cells. This sample was taken from a study of CD8 T cells in Susac syndrome. Whole-study context: Patients with Susac syndrome were, at the time of blood collection, therapy-naive, maintained on corticosteroids, or maintained on intravenous immunoglobulin alone.

This sequence was found in a human donor with Susac syndrome. This chain links TRBV20-1 with TRBJ1-1; 7 positions agree with TRBD1. The sequenced sample was CD4+ T cells from PBMCs. CDR3 region: CSARTGRYTEAFF. Here the CDR3 DNA reads TGCAGTGCTCGGACAGGACGCTACACTGAAGCTTTCTTT.